This passage covers 7 T cell receptor beta chains from one sample sequenced in a study of T cell responses to AZD1222 COVID-19 vaccine. Generated by immunoSEQ multiplex PCR, the TCRdb table keeps only in-frame clones and is missing some. This table holds about 120,000 clones, roughly 89% found once. The material sequenced was peripheral blood, taken on day 0 of AZD1222 vaccination. The receptors here all came from an adult in good health.

The gene calls are TRBV4-2 and TRBJ2-1; 11 nucleotides agree with TRBD2. V trimming: 5 bases; J trimming: 8 bases; junction bases outside the gene matches: 20. This CDR3 contains 19 residues. Germline assignment: CDR1 LGHNA and CDR2 YNFKEQ. The CDR3 coding sequence is TGTGCCAGCAGCTCCACTAGCGGGAGAGTGGCTCTCCCGGTGGATGAGCAGTTCTTC. The encoded protein is CASSSTSGRVALPVDEQFF.

This chain links TRBV4-1 with TRBJ1-2; perhaps TRBD1 as D (6 bases). The V end was cut by 4 bases, the J end by 8 bases, with 26 bases between. This CDR3 has 17 residues. Germline CDR1 MGHRA, CDR2 YSYEKL. The CDR3 region is CASSPSDTGRSLRGYTF. In nucleotides, the CDR3 is TGCGCCAGCAGCCCCAGCGATACAGGGAGGAGTCTCCGGGGCTACACCTTC.

The chain is built from TRBV7-8 and TRBJ1-4; D is unresolved. This CDR3 has 14 amino acids. V dropped 1 base and J dropped 2 bases, with 5 bases sitting between them. Germline assignment: CDR1 SGHVS and CDR2 FQNEAQ. The CDR3 nucleotides are TGTGCCAGCAGCTTAGGGGCGACTAATGAAAAACTGTTTTTT. Its protein product is CASSLGATNEKLFF.

The rearrangement joins TRBV19 to TRBJ1-1, with no clear D. The germline V and J ends were trimmed by 7 bases and 8 bases, with 14 bases remaining between them. There are 12 residues in the CDR3. The V gene's germline CDR1 is LNHDA and CDR2 SQIVND (reference sequence). CDR3 loop: CASIADRREAFF. The CDR3 region has the DNA TGTGCCAGTATTGCCGACCGGAGGGAAGCTTTCTTT.

The chain recombines TRBV6-5 with TRBJ1-1; weak D call: TRBD1 (5 bases). CDR1 MNHEY and CDR2 SVGAGI come from the germline V gene. V lost 6 bases, J lost 4 bases, and 18 bases lay in between. The CDR3 has 15 residues. This CDR3 reads CASSQVGVGSTEAFF. Written as DNA, the CDR3 is TGTGCCAGCAGCCAAGTGGGGGTCGGGAGCACTGAAGCTTTCTTT.

This clone was detected once. This chain uses TRBV6-1 with TRBJ1-6; no firm D call. The V and J ends lost 1 base and 10 bases respectively, with 8 bases between them. From germline, CDR1 is MNHNS and CDR2 SASEGT. The CDR3 consists of 13 residues. CDR3 nucleotide sequence: TGTGCCAGCAGTGAAGTGGGAGGATCACCCCTCCACTTT. It is translated as CASSEVGGSPLHF.

The J gene is TRBJ2-7, the V gene TRBV25-1, with 13 nucleotides matching TRBD2. The V and J ends lost 4 bases and 7 bases, in that order; junction bases with no gene match: 10. This CDR3 has 16 amino acids. CDR1 MGHDK and CDR2 SYGVNS come from the germline V gene. Written as DNA, the CDR3 is TGTGCCAGCAGTGGGCTACTAGCGGGGGGGCGGAGAGAGCAGTACTTC. It translates to CASSGLLAGGRREQYF.